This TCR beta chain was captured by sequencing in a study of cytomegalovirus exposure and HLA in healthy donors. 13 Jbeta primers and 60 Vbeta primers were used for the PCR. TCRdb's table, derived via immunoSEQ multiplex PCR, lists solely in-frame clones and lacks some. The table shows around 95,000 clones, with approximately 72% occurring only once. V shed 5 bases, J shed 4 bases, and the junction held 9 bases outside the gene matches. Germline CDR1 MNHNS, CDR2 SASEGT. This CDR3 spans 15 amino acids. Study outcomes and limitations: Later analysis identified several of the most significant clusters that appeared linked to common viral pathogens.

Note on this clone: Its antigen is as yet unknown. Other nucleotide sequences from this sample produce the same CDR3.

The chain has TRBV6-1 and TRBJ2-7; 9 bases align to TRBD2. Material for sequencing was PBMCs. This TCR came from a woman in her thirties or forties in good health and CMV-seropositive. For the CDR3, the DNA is TGTGCCAGCAGTCCATTAGCGGGGGTGCGGTACGAGCAGTACTTC. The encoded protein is CASSPLAGVRYEQYF.